This TCR beta chain was sequenced during a study of cytomegalovirus exposure and HLA in healthy donors. Points from the study as a whole: A list of 164 TCR beta chains associated with cytomegalovirus was given. A later analysis reported that several of the most significant clusters appeared to be linked to common viral pathogens, among them Epstein-Barr virus.

A multiplex PCR was run with 60 Vbeta primers and 13 Jbeta primers. The protocol was immunoSEQ multiplex PCR, while the TCRdb copy is restricted to in-frame clones and leaves out a portion. The top ten clones hold about 1.5% of a sample with 95,000 to 150,000 clones, around 65% of them seen once. In regard to this clone: Its antigen is unknown.

V gave up 5 bases and J gave up 2 bases; unmatched junction bases: 8. The CDR3 contains 16 residues. Germline V CDR1 and CDR2: SGHNT, YENEEA. The origin of this receptor is a man younger than 30 in good health and CMV-seronegative. The chain combines TRBV11-3 with TRBJ2-2, with TRBD1 identical over 7 bases. What was sequenced was PBMCs. The CDR3 DNA is TGTGCCAGCAGCCCTCGGACAGGCGAAAACACCGGGGAGCTGTTTTTT. Its protein product is CASSPRTGENTGELFF.